A selection of T cell receptor beta chains follows, all from one sample in a study of T cell responses to AZD1222 COVID-19 vaccine. Using immunoSEQ multiplex PCR, the repertoire was profiled, and TCRdb retains in-frame clones only, with some absent. This table has around 100,000 clones, around nine tenths appearing once. The sample was peripheral blood, taken on day 0 of AZD1222 vaccination. All receptors come from an adult in good health. Each CDR3 is given with its conserved first and last residue. The order of the fields is J gene, V gene, clone size, D gene, CDR3 protein, CDR3 DNA. A D gene is named only where the DNA matches it firmly. Size is stated for part of the rows, as once, few or many counts, or as a class when the clone is expanded.

TRBJ1-6,TRBV1,.,.,CTDPPGPSSYNSPLHF,TGCACCGACCCACCCGGGCCGAGCTCCTATAATTCACCCCTCCACTTT
TRBJ1-2,TRBV29-1,.,.,CSVGSKADYTF,TGCAGCGTTGGGTCAAAAGCAGACTACACCTTC
TRBJ1-2,TRBV30,.,.,CAWERVGYTF,TGTGCCTGGGAGAGGGTTGGCTACACCTTC
TRBJ2-2,TRBV6-6,.,TRBD2,CASSPGAGGPGELFF,TGTGCCAGCAGCCCCGGGGCGGGGGGGCCCGGGGAGCTGTTTTTT
TRBJ1-1,TRBV11-3,.,.,CASSLAANTEAFF,TGTGCCAGCAGCTTAGCAGCGAACACTGAAGCTTTCTTT
TRBJ2-7,TRBV12-3/TRBV12-4,.,.,CASGGTYEQYF,TGTGCCAGCGGGGGTACCTACGAGCAGTACTTC
TRBJ1-6,TRBV28,.,TRBD1,CASSPDRGSYNSPLHF,TGTGCCAGCAGTCCGGACAGGGGATCCTATAATTCACCCCTCCACTTT
TRBJ1-2,TRBV5-4,.,TRBD1,CASSGRDRERFGYTF,TGTGCCAGCAGCGGACGGGACAGGGAAAGGTTTGGCTACACCTTC
TRBJ2-7,TRBV6-5,.,.,CASSYSPGEQYF,TGTGCCAGCAGTTACTCCCCAGGGGAGCAGTACTTC
TRBJ2-5,TRBV6-1,.,TRBD2,CASSELAGGQETQYF,TGTGCCAGCAGTGAACTAGCGGGGGGCCAAGAGACCCAGTACTTC
TRBJ1-1,TRBV2,.,.,CASSEQTGFRTEAFF,TGTGCCAGCAGTGAGCAGACAGGATTTCGCACTGAAGCTTTCTTT
TRBJ2-6,TRBV11-2,.,.,CASSRDFLHGANVLTF,TGTGCCAGCAGCCGCGACTTTCTCCACGGGGCCAACGTCCTGACTTTC
TRBJ2-3,TRBV5-4,.,TRBD2,CASSVFWRGGTDTQYF,TGTGCCAGCAGCGTGTTTTGGCGGGGGGGCACAGATACGCAGTATTTT
TRBJ1-3,TRBV18,few,.,CASSPGISGNTIYF,TGTGCCAGCTCCCCCGGCATCTCTGGAAACACCATATATTTT
TRBJ1-2,TRBV19,.,.,CASSPSGAVGYGYTF,TGTGCCAGTAGTCCCTCAGGGGCGGTAGGCTATGGCTACACCTTC
TRBJ1-2,TRBV4-3,few,.,CASSQDKNYGYTF,TGCGCCAGCAGCCAAGATAAAAACTATGGCTACACCTTC
TRBJ1-1,TRBV5-6,.,.,CASSPLQVTLNTEAFF,TGTGCCAGCAGCCCATTACAGGTTACCTTGAACACTGAAGCTTTCTTT
TRBJ1-2,TRBV11-2,.,TRBD1,CASSLYGDRANGYTF,TGTGCCAGCAGCTTATATGGAGACAGGGCCAATGGCTACACCTTC
TRBJ2-7,TRBV7-9,.,.,CASSLFPPGSSYEQYF,TGTGCCAGCAGCTTATTCCCGCCGGGGAGCTCCTACGAGCAGTACTTC
TRBJ2-7,TRBV19,once,TRBD1,CASSPGGLEQYF,TGTGCCAGTAGCCCAGGGGGCCTAGAGCAGTACTTC
TRBJ1-5,TRBV19,.,TRBD1,CASSPRRTGRGYSNQPQHF,TGTGCCAGTAGTCCCCGCCGGACAGGGAGGGGGTATAGCAATCAGCCCCAGCATTTT
TRBJ2-1,TRBV9,.,TRBD2,CASSVQAGSYNEQFF,TGTGCCAGCAGCGTACAAGCGGGAAGCTACAATGAGCAGTTCTTC
TRBJ2-5,TRBV5-4,few,.,CASSPILGGAQETQYF,TGTGCCAGCAGCCCTATTCTTGGTGGGGCACAAGAGACCCAGTACTTC
TRBJ2-7,TRBV12-3/TRBV12-4,.,.,CASSPNSGYEQYF,TGTGCCAGCAGCCCTAATAGTGGCTACGAGCAGTACTTC
TRBJ1-1,TRBV7-2,.,.,CASSLGDGSNTEAFF,TGTGCCAGCAGCTTAGGGGACGGTTCGAACACTGAAGCTTTCTTT
TRBJ2-1,TRBV11-3,.,TRBD2,CASSYLAGGPSYNEQFF,TGTGCCAGCAGCTATCTAGCGGGAGGGCCTTCCTACAATGAGCAGTTCTTC
TRBJ1-3,TRBV6-5,.,.,CASSYSSVRNTIYF,TGTGCCAGCAGTTACTCGAGTGTTCGGAACACCATATATTTT
TRBJ1-2,TRBV7-9,.,.,CASSYLGREYGYTF,TGTGCCAGCAGCTATCTCGGGAGGGAATATGGCTACACCTTC
TRBJ1-1,TRBV5-1,.,TRBD1,CASTLLGQRTGEAFF,TGTGCCAGCACCTTACTGGGACAGCGCACTGGAGAAGCTTTCTTT
TRBJ2-3,TRBV24-1,few,.,CATSQGNTDTQYF,TGTGCCACCAGTCAGGGGAACACAGATACGCAGTATTTT
TRBJ1-5,TRBV7-2,.,TRBD1,CASSSITGTANQPQHF,TGTGCCAGCAGCTCGATCACCGGGACAGCAAATCAGCCCCAGCATTTT
TRBJ1-6,TRBV18,.,TRBD1,CASKGQGDSPLHF,TGTGCCAGCAAGGGACAGGGGGATTCACCCCTCCACTTT
TRBJ2-1,TRBV19,.,TRBD2,CASNIRTSGTASAYNEQFF,TGTGCCAGTAACATTAGGACTAGCGGGACAGCGTCGGCGTACAATGAGCAGTTCTTC
TRBJ2-1,TRBV7-8,.,.,CATLGNEQFF,TGTGCCACCTTGGGCAATGAGCAGTTCTTC
TRBJ1-2,TRBV18,.,.,CASSPPALRVGYTF,TGTGCCAGCTCACCACCTGCTTTGAGGGTTGGCTACACCTTC
TRBJ2-2,TRBV7-6,.,TRBD2,CASKLGTSDTGELFF,TGTGCCAGCAAACTCGGGACTAGCGACACCGGGGAGCTGTTTTTT
TRBJ2-3,TRBV2,.,TRBD1,CASRLTGWDTQYF,TGTGCCAGCAGGTTGACAGGGTGGGATACGCAGTATTTT
TRBJ1-6,TRBV7-3,.,TRBD1,CASSFRDRNSPLHF,TGTGCCAGCAGCTTCCGGGACAGAAATTCACCCCTCCACTTT
TRBJ2-1,TRBV12-3/TRBV12-4,.,.,CASSKSGNEQFF,TGTGCCAGCAGCAAATCGGGCAATGAGCAGTTCTTC
TRBJ2-3,TRBV7-2,once,TRBD2,CASSLLAGGAHGDTQYF,TGTGCCAGCAGCCTACTAGCGGGGGGGGCCCACGGAGATACGCAGTATTTT
TRBJ2-3,TRBV6-2/TRBV6-3,.,TRBD1,CASSGGQGAADTQYF,TGTGCCAGCAGTGGGGGACAGGGGGCCGCAGATACGCAGTATTTT
TRBJ1-1,TRBV5-1,.,.,CASRGEGNPEAFF,TGCGCCAGCAGGGGGGAGGGGAACCCTGAAGCTTTCTTT
TRBJ1-2,TRBV29-1,.,TRBD1,CSGTGRYGYTF,TGCAGCGGGACAGGGCGCTATGGCTACACCTTC
TRBJ1-5,TRBV5-1,.,.,CASSLGEQSQPQHF,TGCGCCAGCAGCTTGGGCGAGCAGTCCCAGCCCCAGCATTTT
TRBJ1-2,TRBV5-1,.,.,CASSSADGYGYTF,TGTGCCAGCAGCTCCGCGGACGGCTATGGCTACACCTTC
TRBJ1-1,TRBV6-5,.,.,CASSYPGFAGAFF,TGTGCCAGCAGTTACCCAGGGTTCGCTGGAGCTTTCTTT
TRBJ1-2,TRBV4-1,.,.,CASSQETAPRDKAIRYGYTF,TGCGCCAGCAGCCAAGAAACGGCACCCCGGGACAAGGCTATACGCTATGGCTACACCTTC
TRBJ2-3,TRBV5-6,.,TRBD2,CASSLGLAGTTDTQYF,TGTGCCAGCAGCTTGGGACTAGCGGGGACCACAGATACGCAGTATTTT
TRBJ2-1,TRBV4-1,few,.,CASSQEPYTREQFF,TGCGCCAGCAGCCAAGAACCCTACACGAGGGAGCAGTTCTTC
TRBJ2-2,TRBV9,.,.,CASSVQAGTDTGELFF,TGTGCCAGCAGCGTCCAAGCGGGTACGGACACCGGGGAGCTGTTTTTT
TRBJ1-1,TRBV12-3/TRBV12-4,once,.,CASSLAGNTEAFF,TGTGCCAGCAGTTTAGCAGGGAACACTGAAGCTTTCTTT
TRBJ2-1,TRBV12-3/TRBV12-4,.,.,CASRWDPENEQFF,TGTGCCAGCAGGTGGGACCCCGAGAATGAGCAGTTCTTC
TRBJ2-1,TRBV6-5,.,TRBD2,CASRRNGGNEQFF,TGTGCCAGCAGGAGGAACGGGGGGAACGAGCAGTTCTTC
TRBJ1-1,TRBV5-6,.,.,CASSLEALEIAEAFF,TGTGCCAGCAGCTTGGAAGCTTTGGAGATTGCTGAAGCTTTCTTT
TRBJ2-5,TRBV5-6,.,TRBD1,CASSLNRDRVETQYF,TGTGCCAGCAGCTTAAACCGGGACAGGGTTGAGACCCAGTACTTC
TRBJ1-5,TRBV2,.,.,CASSTGSNQPQHF,TGTGCCAGCAGTACAGGTAGCAATCAGCCCCAGCATTTT
TRBJ1-1,TRBV5-1,.,TRBD1,CASSWTGGTEAFF,TGCGCCAGCAGCTGGACAGGGGGCACTGAAGCTTTCTTT
TRBJ2-3,TRBV7-2,.,.,CASTLALLRPDTQYF,TGTGCCAGCACCCTAGCCCTTCTTAGGCCAGATACGCAGTATTTT
TRBJ2-2,TRBV24-1,.,TRBD1,CATSDPPGTGNTGELFF,TGTGCCACCAGTGATCCCCCCGGGACAGGTAACACCGGGGAGCTGTTTTTT